This TCR beta chain originates from a study of technical replicates of blood from several donors. Germline CDR1 MGHRA, CDR2 YSYEKL. Trimming removed 0 bases at V and 1 base at J, with 12 bases between. The CDR3 has 16 amino acids. Clones were sequenced by immunoSEQ multiplex PCR, and TCRdb holds only the in-frame ones, with some missing. The sample has tens of thousands of clones, nearly 97% seen once. The sample taken for sequencing was T cells isolated from PBMCs. The chain uses TRBV4-1 and TRBJ2-5; TRBD2 might be the D (6 bases). This receptor was taken from a human donor in good health. CDR3 in DNA: TGCGCCAGCAGCCAAGAAGCCGGGAGAGGCCAAGAGACCCAGTACTTC. This encodes CASSQEAGRGQETQYF.